This T cell receptor (beta chain) was identified during a study of lymphopenia after photon versus proton radiotherapy. CDR1 MDHEN and CDR2 SYDVKM come from the germline V gene. The V and J ends lost 3 bases and 5 bases respectively, with 10 bases between them. This CDR3 has 13 residues. For this clone: The antigen is undetermined.

Method: immunoSEQ multiplex PCR; TCRdb's copy keeps in-frame clones and lacks some. The sample has about 58,000 clones; approximately 88% are singletons. Study results and caveats: Under photons, naive T cells and diversity fell while effector/memory populations rose.

The TCR was taken from a man aged 55 to 70 with pancreatic cancer. The starting material was peripheral blood, obtained from a patient treated with proton-based radiotherapy. The chain has TRBV28 and TRBJ2-5; D remains ambiguous. This CDR3 reads CASSLGVPETQYF. The CDR3 DNA is TGTGCCAGCAGTTTGGGCGTTCCGGAGACCCAGTACTTC. The full variable domain, in which reference TRBV28 and TRBJ2-5 provide the parts outside the CDR3, is DVKVTQSSRYLVKRTGEKVFLECVQDMDHENMFWYRQDPGLGLRLIYFSYDVKMKEKGDIPEGYSVSREKKERFSLILESASTNQTSMYLCASSLGVPETQYFGPGTRLLVL.